These 17 T cell receptor beta chains originate from one sample sequenced in a study of cytomegalovirus exposure and HLA in healthy donors. The PCR employed 60 Vbeta primers together with 13 Jbeta primers. Produced via immunoSEQ multiplex PCR; TCRdb's table is partial and in-frame only. Among about 89,000 clones listed, roughly 84% were seen once. Sequenced input: PBMCs. These receptors all come from a man between 25 and 39 years old in good health and CMV-seronegative.

This clone was counted a single time. This rearrangement joins TRBV6-6 to TRBJ1-2, with a weak D call TRBD1 (6 bases). CDR3 size: 16 residues. Germline values: CDR1 MNHNY, CDR2 SVGAGI (reference sequence). V dropped 0 bases and J dropped 3 bases, with 14 bases sitting between them. CDR3 nucleotide sequence: TGTGCCAGCAGTTACTCACAAGGGGGGGTTCACTATGGCTACACCTTC. Translating gives CASSYSQGGVHYGYTF.

This chain joins TRBV6-5 and TRBJ1-1; D possibly corresponds to TRBD1 (5 bases). V was cut by 1 base and J by 5 bases, with 11 bases left in between. The CDR3 covers 14 residues. From germline, CDR1 is MNHEY and CDR2 SVGAGI. CDR3 loop: CASSYLSGGTEAFF. For the CDR3, the DNA is TGTGCCAGCAGTTACTTATCGGGGGGAACTGAAGCTTTCTTT.

V and J are TRBV10-3 and TRBJ2-7; 9 nucleotides align to TRBD1. From germline, CDR1 is ENHRY and CDR2 SYGVKD. Trimming removed 6 bases from V and 2 bases from J; junction bases left unmatched: 2. The CDR3 is made up of 13 amino acids. CDR3 DNA sequence: TGTGCCATCAGCGGACAGGGGCCCTACGAGCAGTACTTC. This translates into CAISGQGPYEQYF.

V usage is TRBV28 and J usage is TRBJ1-2, with 9 positions matching TRBD1. The CDR3 loop spans 15 amino acids. J was trimmed by 8 bases and V by 4 bases; bases with no gene match: 11. Germline CDR1 MDHEN, CDR2 SYDVKM. CDR3 amino acids: CASSSYGTGLWGYTF. The CDR3 DNA sequence: TGTGCCAGCAGTTCATACGGGACAGGGCTGTGGGGCTACACCTTC.

The chain joins TRBV2 to TRBJ2-5; possibly TRBD2 for D (5 bases). Trimming took off 6 bases at V and 2 bases at J, with 13 bases between the two ends. The CDR3 has 14 amino acids. The germline V gene encodes CDR1 SNHLY and CDR2 FYNNEI. The CDR3 nucleotides are TGTGCCAGCAGCCCCCTCACGGGGCAAGAGACCCAGTACTTC. Translation gives CASSPLTGQETQYF.

V usage is TRBV30 and J usage is TRBJ1-3; D is undetermined. CDR1 is GTSNPN, CDR2 SVGIG, per germline (reference sequence). This CDR3 is 13 amino acids long. V was clipped by 8 bases and J by 2 bases, with 13 bases between them. This CDR3 is CARGGQAGNTIYF. The CDR3 DNA reads as TGTGCCCGGGGTGGTCAGGCTGGAAACACCATATATTTT. Looking up the rest from reference TRBV30 and TRBJ1-3 gives the full variable domain: SQTIHQWPATLVQPVGSPLSLECTVEGTSNPNLYWYRQAAGRGLQLLFYSVGIGQISSEVPQNLSASRPQDRQFILSSKKLLLSDSGFYLCARGGQAGNTIYFGEGSWLTVV.

The chain has TRBV18 and TRBJ1-2; a possible D gene is TRBD1 (6 bases). This CDR3 contains 15 residues. V lost 2 bases, J lost 4 bases, and 14 bases lay in between. Germline V gives CDR1 KGHSH, CDR2 LQKENI. For the CDR3, the DNA is TGTGCCAGCTCACCAAGGGGACAAGTTGTCTATGGCTACACCTTC. This gives the protein CASSPRGQVVYGYTF.

The chain links TRBV6-1 to TRBJ1-2; perhaps TRBD1 as D (5 bases). This CDR3 spans 13 amino acids. Deletions cut 1 base from V and 4 bases from J, with 7 bases between. From germline, CDR1 is MNHNS and CDR2 SASEGT. The CDR3 loop reads CASSEGTTYGYTF. The CDR3 DNA reads TGTGCCAGCAGTGAAGGGACAACCTATGGCTACACCTTC.

The chain has TRBV10-2 and TRBJ1-1, with 7 positions matching TRBD1. This CDR3 is built from 16 residues. CDR1 is WSHSY and CDR2 is SAAADI in the germline V gene. After removal of 2 bases from V and 7 bases from J, the junction contained 13 bases not matched to a gene. CDR3 residues: CASSEPFSTGRFEAFF. CDR3 DNA: TGCGCCAGCAGTGAGCCGTTTTCGACAGGGAGGTTTGAAGCTTTCTTT.

CDR3 in amino acids: CASSPRGGGAEQFF. CDR3 nucleotide sequence: TGTGCCAGCAGCCCTCGGGGCGGAGGGGCTGAGCAGTTCTTC. The V gene is TRBV7-2, the J gene TRBJ2-1; maybe TRBD2 (6 bases). The CDR3 totals 14 residues. The V gene lost 5 bases and the J gene lost 9 bases, with 17 bases spanning the gap. Germline loops: CDR1 SGHTA, CDR2 FQGNSA.

V usage is TRBV7-2 and J usage is TRBJ2-3; perhaps TRBD2 as D (6 bases). The CDR3 contains 17 residues. V lost 0 bases, J lost 0 bases, and 13 bases lay in between. CDR1 SGHTA and CDR2 FQGNSA come from the germline V gene. For the CDR3, the DNA is TGTGCCAGCAGCTTAGCTCATAGCGGTGCTAGCACAGATACGCAGTATTTT. This gives the protein CASSLAHSGASTDTQYF.

The chain is built from TRBV30 and TRBJ1-1, with D maybe TRBD1 (6 bases). The germline V gene has CDR1 GTSNPN and CDR2 SVGIG (reference sequence). The CDR3 extends over 12 amino acids. V lost 4 bases and J 6 bases, leaving 12 bases between the germline ends. Here the CDR3 DNA reads TGTGCCTGGAAGGGGGAGGGGCCTGAAGCTTTCTTT. This gives the protein CAWKGEGPEAFF.

The J gene is TRBJ2-7, the V gene TRBV10-2; 9 positions agree with TRBD1. Looked up from germline, CDR1 is WSHSY and CDR2 is SAAADI. V lost 8 bases and J lost 6; bases outside the gene matches: 8. The CDR3 has 13 amino acids. The CDR3: CASAGTGYGEQYF. In DNA, the CDR3 is TGCGCCAGCGCCGGGACAGGGTACGGCGAGCAGTACTTC.

The chain carries TRBV19 and TRBJ1-4; D gene ambiguous. Trimming stripped 5 bases from V and 8 bases from J, with 18 bases between. The CDR3 contains 15 residues. Per germline, CDR1 LNHDA and CDR2 SQIVND (reference sequence). The chain's CDR3 is CASSFAQSSWEKLFF. The CDR3 DNA follows: TGTGCCAGTAGTTTCGCACAATCGTCCTGGGAAAAACTGTTTTTT.

This clone was seen once. This chain uses TRBV27 with TRBJ1-5; a weak D match, TRBD1 (5 bases). Trimming shortened V by 2 bases and J by 7 bases, and 12 bases separated the two germline ends. This CDR3 spans 14 amino acids. Germline V gene data show CDR1 as MNHEY and CDR2 as SMNVEV (reference sequence). Here the CDR3 reads CASSLTGLEQPQHF. The DNA of the CDR3 is TGTGCCAGCAGTTTAACAGGCCTCGAACAGCCCCAGCATTTT.

The chain combines TRBV7-9 with TRBJ2-2, with TRBD1 matching 8 bases. The V and J ends lost 5 bases and 9 bases, in that order; junction bases with no gene match: 14. Germline V gene lookup returns CDR1 SEHNR and CDR2 FQNEAQ (reference sequence). This CDR3 has 16 amino acids. The CDR3 region is CASSVSGQGLTRELFF. The DNA of the CDR3 is TGTGCCAGCAGCGTGAGTGGACAGGGCCTTACCAGGGAGCTGTTTTTT. The full variable domain, completed using reference TRBV7-9 and TRBJ2-2, is DTGVSQNPRHKITKRGQNVTFRCDPISEHNRLYWYRQTLGQGPEFLTYFQNEAQLEKSRLLSDRFSAERPKGSFSTLEIQRTEQGDSAMYLCASSVSGQGLTRELFFGEGSRLTVL.

V is TRBV28 and J is TRBJ1-2; 10 nucleotides agree with TRBD1. This CDR3 is 14 amino acids long. CDR1 and CDR2 (germline): MDHEN, SYDVKM. The V segment lost 5 bases and the J segment 6 bases; nucleotides outside the gene matches: 6. The CDR3 protein is CASSLSDRGNGYTF. The DNA for the CDR3 is TGTGCCAGCAGTCTCTCGGACAGGGGGAATGGCTACACCTTC.